Included here is one T cell receptor (beta chain) sequence, with context. The data originate from a study of blood T cells in healthy people across ages. Sample-barcoded 5' priming and a J-beta primer mix drove a second PCR of 7 to 11 cycles. TCRdb re-called the 5' RACE reads through MiXCR, storing one row per CDR3 protein. This sample has around 1,700,000 distinct CDR3 sequences, with about 28% found just once. Sequencing was carried out using blood. This receptor was taken from a woman aged 25-40 years in good health.

DNA of the CDR3: TGCAGTGCTAGGTTCTGGGGGGCGGTGAACACTGAAGCTTTCTTT. It encodes CSARFWGAVNTEAFF. The chain couples TRBV20-1 to TRBJ1-1; perhaps TRBD1 as D (6 bases). Germline V gene lookup returns CDR1 DFQATT and CDR2 SNEGSKA (reference sequence). V lost 3 bases and J lost 0, with 14 bases in between. The CDR3 has 15 residues.